This entry lists 26 T cell receptor beta chains sequenced from one sample in a study of blood T cell repertoires in COVID-19. Data came from immunoSEQ multiplex PCR; TCRdb stores just in-frame clones and leaves some out. The sample carries a few hundred thousand clones, over 75% recorded once. Material for sequencing was peripheral blood. Every receptor here comes from a man aged 50 to 59 with COVID-19, enrolled during active disease.

CDR3 sequence (DNA): TGTGCCAGCAGCAAAAGGGAGGAGGGCACAGATACGCAGTATTTT. As protein: CASSKREEGTDTQYF. The chain couples TRBV7-8 to TRBJ2-3; D may be TRBD2 (6 bases). V was shortened by 5 bases and J by 1 base, with 13 bases between the two germline ends. This CDR3 region has 15 residues. Looked up from germline, CDR1 is SGHVS and CDR2 is FQNEAQ.

The chain's CDR3 is CASSVGTSSNEKLFF. DNA of the CDR3: TGTGCCAGCAGCGTCGGGACAAGCTCGAATGAAAAACTGTTTTTT. V gene TRBV9 combines with J gene TRBJ1-4; perhaps TRBD1 as D (6 bases). V lost 2 bases and J lost 5, with 13 bases in between. Germline V gene sequence: CDR1 SGDLS, CDR2 YYNGEE. The length of the CDR3 is 15 residues.

The CDR3 sequence is CASSQAARQEDGYTF. The CDR3, as DNA: TGTGCCAGCAGCCAAGCCGCGAGACAGGAGGATGGCTACACCTTC. The chain has TRBV14 and TRBJ1-2; maybe TRBD1 (6 bases). Trimming left V 1 base short and J 6 bases short, with 15 bases between. Germline assignment: CDR1 SGHDN and CDR2 FVKESK. The CDR3 totals 15 residues.

The V gene is TRBV3-1 (or the pseudogene TRBV3-2), the J gene TRBJ2-1, with a tentative D call TRBD2 (7 bases). Trimming removed 3 bases at V and 5 bases at J, with 14 bases between. The CDR3 sequence is 15 residues long. Germline V gives CDR1 LGHDT, CDR2 YNNKEL (reference sequence). The DNA of the CDR3 is TGTGCCAGCAGCCACGCCGGGGGGCTCCACAATGAGCAGTTCTTC. Residues: CASSHAGGLHNEQFF.

The rearrangement uses TRBV7-9 and TRBJ2-7, with 7 bases lining up with TRBD1. CDR3 size: 17 residues. Unmatched junction bases numbered 15, after V lost 5 bases and J lost 2 bases. Germline assignment: CDR1 SEHNR and CDR2 FQNEAQ (reference sequence). CDR3 residues: CASSPLSSGGFAYEQYF. The CDR3 DNA follows: TGTGCCAGCAGCCCCCTCAGTTCAGGGGGTTTCGCCTACGAGCAGTACTTC.

CDR3 residues: CASSSLAGGPGEQYF. CDR3 in DNA: TGTGCCAGCAGCTCCCTAGCGGGAGGGCCCGGGGAGCAGTACTTC. The chain links TRBV7-3 to TRBJ2-7; 12 bases align to TRBD2. CDR1 and CDR2 (germline): SGHTA, FQGTGA. There are 15 residues in the CDR3. J gave up 7 bases and V 4 bases, and 8 bases lay outside the gene matches.

The J gene is TRBJ2-3, the V gene TRBV6-5, with 11 bases identical to TRBD1. This CDR3 region has 16 residues. Per germline, CDR1 MNHEY and CDR2 SVGAGI. Unmatched junction bases numbered 3, after V lost 2 bases and J lost 2 bases. The CDR3 sequence is CASSYRTGGYTDTQYF. CDR3 sequence (DNA): TGTGCCAGCAGTTACCGGACAGGGGGCTACACAGATACGCAGTATTTT.

The V and J genes are TRBV19 and TRBJ1-5, with 7 bases aligning to TRBD1. Germline CDR1 is LNHDA and CDR2 is SQIVND (reference sequence). CDR3 length: 15 residues. The ends lost 3 bases at V and 4 bases at J; junction bases unmatched: 6. CDR3 in amino acids: CASSISGTDNQPQHF. Written as DNA, the CDR3 is TGTGCCAGTAGTATCTCCGGGACAGATAATCAGCCCCAGCATTTT.

As DNA, the CDR3 is TGTGCCAGCCGAGGACAGCTGACAAATCAGCCCCAGCATTTT. Protein product: CASRGQLTNQPQHF. The V and J genes are TRBV6-5 and TRBJ1-5; D possibly corresponds to TRBD1 (6 bases). Trimming stripped 8 bases from V and 4 bases from J, with 15 bases between. This CDR3 contains 14 residues. Germline V gene sequence: CDR1 MNHEY, CDR2 SVGAGI.

The CDR3 DNA follows: TGCGCCAGCAGCCAGCCCCCGGACACCAGCTCCTACAATGAGCAGTTCTTC. This encodes CASSQPPDTSSYNEQFF. The V call is TRBV4-1, the J call TRBJ2-1, with D perhaps TRBD1 (5 bases). Germline CDR1 reads MGHRA; CDR2 reads YSYEKL. V was pared by 3 bases and J by 0 bases, with 15 bases between. This CDR3 has 17 residues.

In its sample, this clone was seen once. The V and J genes are TRBV30 and TRBJ2-7; 7 nucleotides line up with TRBD2. CDR3 size: 13 residues. Unmatched junction bases numbered 1, after V lost 0 bases and J lost 2 bases. Germline-derived CDR1 and CDR2 are GTSNPN and SVGIG (reference sequence). The CDR3 sequence: CAWSVGGAYEQYF. The CDR3 nucleotides are TGTGCCTGGAGTGTTGGGGGGGCCTACGAGCAGTACTTC.

The chain has TRBV5-1 and TRBJ2-5, with TRBD2 matching over 11 bases. The CDR3 is made up of 15 amino acids. The germline gives CDR1 SGHRS, CDR2 YFSETQ. V shed 4 bases, J shed 5 bases, and the junction held 7 bases outside the gene matches. The CDR3 coding sequence is TGCGCCAGCAGCCTTAGCGGGAGGGCCGAGGAGACCCAGTACTTC. Translating gives CASSLSGRAEETQYF.

The chain combines TRBV5-1 with TRBJ2-2; TRBD1 matches at 7 bases. Germline V gene sequence: CDR1 SGHRS, CDR2 YFSETQ. The CDR3 sequence is 16 residues long. V lost 4 bases and J lost 2; bases outside the gene matches: 8. The CDR3 sequence: CASSPGDRANTGELFF. The CDR3, as DNA: TGCGCCAGCAGCCCAGGTGACAGGGCCAACACCGGGGAGCTGTTTTTT.

The chain is built from TRBV15 and TRBJ2-7; 8 bases fit TRBD1. The J segment lost 12 bases and the V segment lost 5 bases, leaving 6 bases of the junction unmatched. The CDR3 extends over 11 amino acids. The germline gives CDR1 LNHNV, CDR2 YYDKDF (reference sequence). The CDR3 sequence is CATSDQDRAYF. DNA for the CDR3: TGTGCCACCAGCGACCAGGACAGGGCGTACTTC.

This chain connects TRBV18 to TRBJ2-3; 9 bases match TRBD2. Per the germline V gene, CDR1 is KGHSH and CDR2 is LQKENI. The CDR3 loop spans 17 amino acids. J was trimmed by 0 bases and V by 3 bases; bases with no gene match: 7. The CDR3 nucleotides are TGTGCCAGCTCACCCGGGGCGGGGGGGCCGAGCACAGATACGCAGTATTTT. Residues: CASSPGAGGPSTDTQYF.

The chain employs TRBV18 and TRBJ2-7; 8 bases are a match to TRBD2. The germline CDR1 and CDR2 sequences are KGHSH and LQKENI. CDR3 length: 13 amino acids. V was pared by 6 bases and J by 4 bases, with 5 bases of the junction left unmatched. CDR3 amino acids: CASSKGLAYEQYF. CDR3 nucleotide sequence: TGTGCCAGCTCGAAAGGACTAGCTTACGAGCAGTACTTC.

This clone has only one observation. V is TRBV5-5 and J is TRBJ2-7; 7 nucleotides align to TRBD2. J lost 3 bases, V lost 4 bases, and 7 bases had no gene match. CDR1 and CDR2 (germline): SGHKS, YYEKEE (reference sequence). This CDR3 has 14 amino acids. This chain's CDR3 is CASSPGAGNYEQYF. The CDR3 DNA sequence: TGTGCCAGCAGCCCGGGAGCGGGAAACTACGAGCAGTACTTC.

The V gene is TRBV10-3, the J gene TRBJ2-7; D possibly corresponds to TRBD1 (6 bases). CDR3 length: 14 residues. The ends were cut back, 1 base at V and 3 bases at J, with 10 bases in the middle. Germline V gene lookup returns CDR1 ENHRY and CDR2 SYGVKD. In DNA form, the CDR3 reads TGTGCCATCAGTGAGTACAGGGATGACTACGAGCAGTACTTC. As protein: CAISEYRDDYEQYF.

This chain links TRBV6-4 with TRBJ2-3; 11 bases map to TRBD2. CDR1 is MRHNA, CDR2 SNTAGT, per germline. Trimming at V came to 4 bases and at J to 8 bases, leaving 2 bases not matched to a gene. This CDR3 contains 13 residues. As DNA, the CDR3 is TGTGCCAGCAGTGTCCTAGCGGGGGGTACGCAGTATTTT. Residues: CASSVLAGGTQYF.

J is TRBJ1-2 and V is TRBV19, with D tentatively TRBD1 (6 bases). CDR1 LNHDA and CDR2 SQIVND come from the germline V gene (reference sequence). The CDR3 length is 13 residues. Trimming took off 8 bases at V and 7 bases at J, with 17 bases between the two ends. In nucleotides, the CDR3 is TGTGCCAGTTGCGGGCAGGGGTATGGTGGCTACACCTTC. This translates into CASCGQGYGGYTF.

The chain links TRBV29-1 to TRBJ1-2; D unclear. The germline V and J ends were trimmed by 3 bases and 8 bases, with 4 bases remaining between them. Germline V gives CDR1 SQVTM, CDR2 ANQGSEA. This CDR3 has 9 amino acids. DNA of the CDR3: TGCAGCGTTGATATCGGCTACACCTTC. Translation: CSVDIGYTF. The whole variable domain, remainder taken from reference TRBV29-1 and TRBJ1-2, is SAVISQKPSRDICQRGTSLTIQCQVDSQVTMMFWYRQQPGQSLTLIATANQGSEATYESGFVIDKFPISRPNLTFSTLTVSNMSPEDSSIYLCSVDIGYTFGSGTRLTVV.

The chain couples TRBV6-5 to TRBJ1-4; D perhaps matches TRBD1 (5 bases). V dropped 5 bases and J dropped 8 bases, with 18 bases sitting between them. Germline V gene sequence: CDR1 MNHEY, CDR2 SVGAGI. The CDR3 runs to 15 residues. As DNA, the CDR3 is TGTGCCAGCAGTCTTCAGGGAGGTCTCCAGGAAAAACTGTTTTTT. Translation: CASSLQGGLQEKLFF.

The J gene is TRBJ1-6, the V gene TRBV11-2; the D gene is possibly TRBD1 (5 bases). The CDR3 is 16 residues long. Germline V gene lookup returns CDR1 SGHAT and CDR2 FQNNGV. The V and J ends lost 2 bases and 8 bases respectively, with 16 bases between them. The CDR3, as DNA: TGTGCCAGCAGCTTAAGGGCGGGACGGAGGGATTCACCCCTCCACTTT. Its translation: CASSLRAGRRDSPLHF.

This rearrangement joins TRBV5-1 to TRBJ1-1; 8 nucleotides line up with TRBD1. The CDR3 is made up of 15 amino acids. The trim removed 1 base at V and 4 bases at J, leaving 6 bases unmatched. Germline loops: CDR1 SGHRS, CDR2 YFSETQ. The CDR3 region is CASSLQDRAGTEAFF. The DNA of the CDR3 is TGCGCCAGCAGCTTGCAGGACAGGGCAGGCACTGAAGCTTTCTTT.

CDR3 loop: CATSRGARIPDTQYF. Here the CDR3 DNA reads TGTGCCACCAGCAGAGGAGCTAGAATCCCAGATACGCAGTATTTT. This chain connects TRBV15 to TRBJ2-3; unclear D gene. Trimming took off 1 base at V and 4 bases at J, with 12 bases between the two ends. The CDR3 extends over 15 amino acids. Germline V gives CDR1 LNHNV, CDR2 YYDKDF (reference sequence). The full variable domain, in which reference TRBV15 and TRBJ2-3 provide the parts outside the CDR3, is DAMVIQNPRYQVTQFGKPVTLSCSQTLNHNVMYWYQQKSSQAPKLLFHYYDKDFNNEADTPDNFQSRRPNTSFCFLDIRSPGLGDTAMYLCATSRGARIPDTQYFGPGTRLTVL.

The genes are TRBV4-3 and TRBJ2-3, with 7 bases lining up with TRBD2. With 0 bases clipped from V and 2 bases from J, the junction kept 8 bases outside the gene matches. Germline CDR1 is LGHNA and CDR2 is YSLEER. This CDR3 is built from 17 residues. The CDR3 protein is CASSQEWASGITDTQYF. DNA for the CDR3: TGCGCCAGCAGCCAAGAATGGGCTAGCGGCATCACAGATACGCAGTATTTT.